Sequencing of this T cell receptor beta chain was carried out in a study of shared T cell receptors in the human thymus. Here immunoSEQ multiplex PCR was the method, and the copy in TCRdb shows in-frame clones only, minus some. The table records roughly 700,000 clones, approximately 90% of them present only once. The V gene's germline CDR1 is SGHAT and CDR2 FQNNGV. J was trimmed by 1 base and V by 1 base; bases with no gene match: 5. The CDR3 spans 16 residues. Separately, the same data were catalogued under a study of human thymus T cells. That investigation notes: During corrective heart surgery, resections were taken, and the thymus tissue came from them.

Sequencing was done on a sample of thymocytes. The clonotype comes from a boy in the first two years of life with a congenital heart defect. The rearrangement uses TRBV11-2 and TRBJ2-7, with 9 nucleotides matching TRBD2. The CDR3 protein is CASSLVASGASYEQYF. Here the CDR3 DNA reads TGTGCCAGCAGCTTAGTGGCTAGCGGGGCATCCTACGAGCAGTACTTC.